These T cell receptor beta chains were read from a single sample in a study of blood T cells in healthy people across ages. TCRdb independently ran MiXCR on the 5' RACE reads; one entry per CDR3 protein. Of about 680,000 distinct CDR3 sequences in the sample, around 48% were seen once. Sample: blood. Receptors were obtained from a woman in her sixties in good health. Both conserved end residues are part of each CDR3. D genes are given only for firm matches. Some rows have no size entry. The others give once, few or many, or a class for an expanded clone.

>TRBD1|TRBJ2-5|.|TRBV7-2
CASSLRDRTFQETQYF
TGTGCCAGCAGCTTAAGGGACAGAACCTTTCAAGAGACCCAGTACTTC
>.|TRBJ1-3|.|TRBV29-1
CSVDQEGTGNTIYF
TGCAGCGTTGATCAGGAGGGGACGGGAAACACCATATATTTT
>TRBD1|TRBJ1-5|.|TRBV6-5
CASRNTGVGQPQHF
TGTGCCAGCAGGAATACAGGGGTTGGTCAGCCCCAGCATTTT
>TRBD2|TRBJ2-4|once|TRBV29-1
CSGGLPGGEQYF
TGCAGCGGGGGTCTCCCGGGGGGAGAGCAGTACTTC
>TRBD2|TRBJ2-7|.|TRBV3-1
CASSQGLAVSYEQYF
TGTGCCAGCAGCCAAGGACTAGCGGTCTCCTACGAGCAGTACTTC
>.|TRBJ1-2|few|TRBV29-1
CSAADERTPTRGYTF
TGCAGCGCTGCGGACGAAAGGACACCCACCAGGGGCTACACCTTC
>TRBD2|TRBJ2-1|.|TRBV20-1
CSATLAASYNEQFF
TGCAGTGCTACCCTAGCGGCCTCCTACAATGAGCAGTTCTTC
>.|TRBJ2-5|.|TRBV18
CASYGTGGNNEQYF
TGTGCCAGCTACGGGACTGGCGGAAACAATGAGCAGTACTTC
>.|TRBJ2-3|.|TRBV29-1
CSVVQNTDTQYF
TGCAGCGTAGTCCAGAACACAGATACGCAGTATTTT
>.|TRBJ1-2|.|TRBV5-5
CASSSRTALDFYGYTF
TGTGCCAGCAGCTCGAGGACAGCCCTGGACTTCTATGGCTACACCTTC
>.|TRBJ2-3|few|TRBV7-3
CASSQNADTQYF
TGTGCCAGCAGCCAAAATGCCGATACGCAGTATTTT
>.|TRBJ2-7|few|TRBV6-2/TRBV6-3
CASSPSAQRPSHEQYF
TGTGCCAGCAGTCCCTCAGCCCAGAGGCCGTCCCACGAGCAGTACTTC
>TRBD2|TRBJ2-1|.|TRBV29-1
CSGGIWGVSGRFNNEQFF
TGCAGCGGGGGGATTTGGGGGGTTAGCGGGAGGTTCAACAATGAGCAGTTCTTC
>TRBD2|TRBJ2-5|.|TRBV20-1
CSARLFAGAKETQYF
TGCAGTGCTAGACTATTCGCGGGAGCGAAAGAGACCCAGTACTTC
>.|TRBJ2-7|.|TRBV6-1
CASPREASDEQYF
TGTGCCAGCCCCAGGGAAGCTAGCGACGAGCAGTACTTC
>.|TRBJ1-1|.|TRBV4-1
CASSHGQFLKVEAFF
TGCGCCAGCAGCCACGGGCAGTTCCTGAAGGTCGAAGCTTTCTTT
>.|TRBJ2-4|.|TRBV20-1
CSARDGGSYLMEQYF
TGCAGCGCTAGAGATGGCGGCTCCTACTTAATGGAGCAGTACTTC
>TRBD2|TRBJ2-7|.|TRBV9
CASSQRTSGVYNEQYF
TGTGCCAGCAGCCAACGGACTAGCGGAGTCTACAATGAGCAGTACTTC
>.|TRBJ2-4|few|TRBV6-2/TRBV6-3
CASRVLAKQYF
TGTGCCAGCAGAGTTCTAGCGAAGCAGTACTTC
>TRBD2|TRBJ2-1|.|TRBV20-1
CSARDPLAGEGNEQFF
TGCAGTGCTAGAGACCCCCTAGCGGGAGAGGGGAATGAGCAGTTCTTC
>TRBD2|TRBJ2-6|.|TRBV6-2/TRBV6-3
CASSYSPGRGANVLTF
TGTGCCAGCAGTTACTCCCCCGGGAGGGGGGCCAACGTCCTGACTTTC
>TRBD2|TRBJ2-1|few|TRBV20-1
CSAGTSGRVYEQFF
TGCAGTGCCGGGACTAGCGGGAGGGTTTATGAGCAGTTCTTC
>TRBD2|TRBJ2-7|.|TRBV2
CASSEELAVSNEQYF
TGTGCCAGCAGTGAAGAACTAGCGGTCTCCAACGAGCAGTACTTC
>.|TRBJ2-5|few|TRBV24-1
CATSDLGGTETQYF
TGTGCCACCAGTGATCTCGGGGGCACGGAGACCCAGTACTTC
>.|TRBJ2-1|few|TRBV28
CASSFRGFGYNEQFF
TGTGCCAGCAGTTTTAGGGGATTCGGGTACAATGAGCAGTTCTTC
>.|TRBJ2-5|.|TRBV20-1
CSASGRDVQETQYF
TGCAGTGCTAGCGGGCGGGACGTCCAAGAGACCCAGTACTTC
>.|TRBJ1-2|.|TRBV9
CASSPPKGSNYGYTF
TGTGCCAGCAGCCCTCCAAAGGGCAGTAACTATGGCTACACCTTC
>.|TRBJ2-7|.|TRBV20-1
CSAGDSHQSYEQYF
TGCAGTGCTGGGGACTCCCACCAGTCCTACGAGCAGTACTTC
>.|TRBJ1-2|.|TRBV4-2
CASSLSGGEDYGYTF
TGTGCCAGCAGCCTCTCGGGCGGCGAGGACTATGGCTACACCTTC
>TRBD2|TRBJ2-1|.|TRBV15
CATSRESRLAGSGEQFF
TGTGCCACCAGCAGAGAATCGAGGCTAGCGGGCTCAGGAGAGCAGTTCTTC
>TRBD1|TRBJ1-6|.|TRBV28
CASSFDKMTGGNNSPLHF
TGTGCCAGCAGTTTCGATAAAATGACAGGGGGGAATAATTCACCCCTCCACTTT